The 26 T cell receptor beta chains given below trace back to one sample, sequenced in a study of Japanese encephalitis immunity and Zika vaccine responses. CFSE-labeled PBMCs were cultured more than five days with peptide pools, each at roughly 0.93 ug/mL. Live CD56-CD19-CD16-CD3+CD4+ cells with low CFSE were sorted unfixed as proliferating CD4 T cells. TCRdb ran MiXCR on the 5' RACE reads and lists one entry per CDR3 protein. The table records 450 or so distinct CDR3 sequences, about 7% of them present only once. The sequencing used antigen-activated CD4+ T cells from blood, cultured, collected during a Zika inactivated vaccine study. These receptors were collected from an adult woman who received an inactivated Zika virus vaccine.

Sample share makes this clonotype large. The chain is built from TRBV20-1 and TRBJ1-1, with D uncertain. The CDR3 has 13 amino acids. Germline values: CDR1 DFQATT, CDR2 SNEGSKA (reference sequence). The CDR3 nucleotides are TGCAGGCCCTCGGCCGGATCGGACACTGAAGCTTTCTTT. This sequence encodes CRPSAGSDTEAFF.

In its sample, this clonotype ranks as medium-sized. The chain recombines TRBV12-5 with TRBJ2-3, with TRBD1 matching over 7 bases. Germline CDR1 LGHNT, CDR2 FRNRAP. There are 14 residues in the CDR3. V lost 6 bases and J lost 5; bases outside the gene matches: 8. DNA of the CDR3: TGTGCTAGTGGGCTGACAGGGACGGGAGATACGCAGTATTTT. It codes for CASGLTGTGDTQYF.

This clonotype showed up just a few times. The chain employs TRBV7-3 and TRBJ1-2; TRBD1 matches 9 bases. The CDR3 loop spans 14 amino acids. Trimming removed 3 bases from V and 2 bases from J; junction bases left unmatched: 1. Looked up from germline, CDR1 is SGHTA and CDR2 is FQGTGA. The CDR3 is CASSFGQGNYGYTF. The CDR3 bases are TGTGCCAGCAGCTTCGGACAGGGGAACTATGGCTACACCTTC.

By frequency in the sample, this clonotype is large. The chain employs TRBV4-3 and TRBJ1-6, with 10 bases that match TRBD1. Per germline, CDR1 LGHNA and CDR2 YSLEER. The junction had 5 bases not matched to a gene; V was cut back by 2 bases and J by 4 bases. This CDR3 spans 17 amino acids. This chain's CDR3 is CASSQPGQGIYNSPLHF. CDR3 sequence (DNA): TGCGCCAGCAGCCAACCGGGACAGGGGATATATAATTCACCCCTCCACTTT.

By frequency in the sample, this clonotype is large (0.1 to 1%). The chain combines TRBV7-2 with TRBJ2-5; 8 bases match TRBD2. V was pared by 5 bases and J by 2 bases, with 4 bases of the junction left unmatched. The CDR3 runs 14 residues. Germline values: CDR1 SGHTA, CDR2 FQGNSA. CDR3 nucleotide sequence: TGTGCCAGCAGCCCTGGCGGGGGGCAAGAGACCCAGTACTTC. Its translation: CASSPGGGQETQYF.

In its sample, this clonotype was seen once. This may arise from a read error, as a much more abundant clone is one base away. The chain employs TRBV11-3 and TRBJ2-7; D is unclear. This CDR3 has 12 residues. Germline CDR1 and CDR2: SGHNT and YENEEA. V lost 5 bases, J lost 5 bases, and 10 bases lay in between. This CDR3 reads CASSPMGHEQYF. The DNA for the CDR3 is TGTGCCAGCAGCCCTATGGGTCACGAGCAGTACTTC.

This clonotype is labeled as large. The gene calls are TRBV12-3 or TRBV12-4 and TRBJ2-5, with 7 bases matching TRBD2. Trimming at V came to 7 bases and at J to 4 bases, leaving 3 bases not matched to a gene. This CDR3 comprises 12 residues. The CDR3 sequence: CASTLAGETQYF. In DNA form, the CDR3 reads TGTGCCAGCACCTTAGCGGGAGAGACCCAGTACTTC.

By proportion, this clonotype is medium-sized. J is TRBJ2-3 and V is TRBV12-3 or TRBV12-4; D remains unclear. V was pared by 6 bases and J by 5 bases, with 9 bases between. CDR3 size: 12 residues. CDR3 nucleotide sequence: TGTGCCAGCAGAATGGGCGGAGATACGCAGTATTTT. Protein product: CASRMGGDTQYF.

The table lists this clonotype with many counts. The chain uses TRBV4-1 and TRBJ1-1; 9 bases are a match to TRBD1. This CDR3 is built from 15 residues. The germline gives CDR1 MGHRA, CDR2 YSYEKL. V lost 3 bases to trimming and J lost 7 bases; unmatched junction nucleotides: 9. CDR3 protein: CASSHPGQGSGEAFF. The CDR3 coding sequence is TGCGCCAGCAGCCATCCGGGACAGGGTTCGGGTGAAGCTTTCTTT.

This clonotype was observed a few times. The chain couples TRBV3-1 to TRBJ1-5; no reliable D call. CDR1 is LGHDT and CDR2 is YNNKEL in the germline V gene (reference sequence). Trimming took 1 base from V and 2 from J, leaving 12 bases between them. CDR3 length: 16 residues. In DNA, the CDR3 is TGTGCCAGCAGCCAAGGAGGTGGGAACGGCAATCAGCCCCAGCATTTT. Its translation: CASSQGGGNGNQPQHF.

By frequency in the sample, this clonotype is large. The junction does not match germline at one end; this may be a read error. The chain employs TRBV27 and TRBJ2-3, with D possibly matching TRBD1 (6 bases). There are 13 residues in the CDR3. Germline CDR1 reads MNHEY; CDR2 reads SMNVEV (reference sequence). DNA for the CDR3: TGTGCCAGCAGTTCAGGGGACACATATACGCAGTATTTT. This encodes CASSSGDTYTQYF.

This clonotype counts as large. The J gene is TRBJ1-4, the V gene TRBV20-1, with 9 nucleotides matching TRBD1. This CDR3 is built from 16 residues. The J segment lost 4 bases and the V segment lost 5 bases, leaving 11 bases of the junction unmatched. The germline gives CDR1 DFQATT, CDR2 SNEGSKA (reference sequence). DNA of the CDR3: TGCAGTGCTCAGGGACAGGGAAGGGGCCGTAATGAAAAACTGTTTTTT. Its translation: CSAQGQGRGRNEKLFF.

By sample share, this clonotype is medium-sized. This rearrangement joins TRBV19 to TRBJ2-6; D is uncertain. Germline CDR1 LNHDA, CDR2 SQIVND (reference sequence). Trimming took 3 bases from V and 3 from J, leaving 12 bases between them. The CDR3 sequence is 16 residues long. The CDR3 is CASSMLVGGGANVLTF. CDR3 in DNA: TGTGCCAGTAGTATGCTGGTTGGCGGTGGGGCCAACGTCCTGACTTTC.

This clonotype is judged large. This chain links TRBV7-9 with TRBJ1-6, with 8 bases matching TRBD1. With V trimmed by 6 bases and J by 14 bases, 9 bases remained unmatched. The CDR3 is made up of 13 amino acids. Germline lookup yields CDR1 SEHNR and CDR2 FQNEAQ (reference sequence). CDR3 in amino acids: CASSGDRGSSLHF. The DNA for the CDR3 is TGTGCCAGCAGTGGAGACAGGGGATCGTCCCTCCACTTT.

The chain has TRBV18 and TRBJ1-4; 8 bases agree with TRBD1. This CDR3 spans 17 amino acids. Germline lookup yields CDR1 KGHSH and CDR2 LQKENI. V trimming: 3 bases; J trimming: 1 base; junction bases outside the gene matches: 7. In DNA, the CDR3 is TGTGCCAGCTCACCTTTTCAGGGGACAGGAACTAATGAAAAACTGTTTTTT. Protein sequence: CASSPFQGTGTNEKLFF.

This clonotype was found once. It may be a read error: a sequence one base away is much more abundant. The chain is built from TRBV7-3 and TRBJ2-5; maybe TRBD2 (6 bases). The CDR3 has 14 amino acids. Germline V gene lookup returns CDR1 SGHTA and CDR2 FQGTGA. Between the trimmed V and J ends, which lost 3 bases and 1 base, there was a span of 9 bases. The CDR3 region is CASSLGEAQETQYF. In DNA, the CDR3 is TGTGCCAGCAGCTTGGGGGAGGCCCAAGAGACCCAGTACTTC.

The chain recombines TRBV20-1 with TRBJ1-1, with a tentative D call TRBD1 (5 bases). Germline CDR1 reads DFQATT; CDR2 reads SNEGSKA (reference sequence). The CDR3 is 14 residues long. The germline V and J ends were trimmed by 3 bases and 4 bases, with 15 bases remaining between them. CDR3 coding DNA: TGCAGTGCTAGTGTTCAGGGTTTGAGCACTGAAGCTTTCTTT. It is translated as CSASVQGLSTEAFF.

By share, this clonotype ranks as medium-sized (0.01 to 0.1%). The chain joins TRBV9 to TRBJ2-3; either TRBD1 or TRBD2 may fit D (6 bases each). The ends were cut back, 0 bases at V and 3 bases at J, with 11 bases in the middle. CDR3 length equals 15 residues. Germline V gene lookup returns CDR1 SGDLS and CDR2 YYNGEE. The CDR3 loop reads CASSVVGGPTDTQYF. The CDR3 bases are TGTGCCAGCAGCGTAGTTGGGGGGCCGACAGATACGCAGTATTTT.

This clonotype qualifies as medium-sized (0.01 to 0.1%). This chain connects TRBV3-1 to TRBJ1-2; no firm D call. The CDR3 is 15 residues long. Trimming pared 0 bases from V and 5 bases from J, leaving 13 bases between. CDR1 and CDR2 from the germline V gene are LGHDT and YNNKEL (reference sequence). The CDR3 sequence is CASSQDPGGRYGYTF. For the CDR3, the DNA is TGTGCCAGCAGCCAAGATCCCGGAGGGAGGTATGGCTACACCTTC.

This clonotype is categorized as medium-sized (0.01 to 0.1%). The V call is TRBV2, the J call TRBJ1-4; perhaps TRBD1 as D (5 bases). V was clipped by 7 bases and J by 0 bases, with 12 bases between them. The CDR3 sequence is 15 residues long. Germline V lookup: CDR1 SNHLY, CDR2 FYNNEI. The DNA for the CDR3 is TGTGCCAGCAAAGGGACGGTTGCAACTAATGAAAAACTGTTTTTT. Protein sequence: CASKGTVATNEKLFF.

There are a few counts of this clonotype. The chain recombines TRBV19 with TRBJ1-3; a possible D gene is TRBD1 (5 bases). This CDR3 spans 16 amino acids. Trimming left V 7 bases short and J 0 bases short, with 16 bases between. Germline V lookup: CDR1 LNHDA, CDR2 SQIVND (reference sequence). The CDR3 protein is CASTVRDSPSGNTIYF. Written as DNA, the CDR3 is TGTGCCAGTACCGTGAGAGACAGTCCCTCTGGAAACACCATATATTTT.

This clonotype is deemed large. The rearrangement joins TRBV5-4 to TRBJ1-2; no clear D gene. V lost 4 bases, J lost 4 bases, and 14 bases lay in between. Germline V gene sequence: CDR1 SGHNT, CDR2 YYREEE (reference sequence). The CDR3 loop spans 14 amino acids. Here the CDR3 reads CASSQKTSLYGYTF. The CDR3 DNA is TGTGCCAGCAGCCAAAAGACATCCCTCTATGGCTACACCTTC. The entire variable domain, with the rest obtained from reference TRBV5-4 and TRBJ1-2, is as follows: ETGVTQSPTHLIKTRGQQVTLRCSSQSGHNTVSWYQQALGQGPQFIFQYYREEENGRGNFPPRFSGLQFPNYSSELNVNALELDDSALYLCASSQKTSLYGYTFGSGTRLTVV.

This clonotype is large. The genes are TRBV6-5 and TRBJ2-1; the match to TRBD1 covers 8 bases. Germline CDR1 reads MNHEY; CDR2 reads SVGAGI. The CDR3 runs to 16 residues. The ends lost 0 bases at V and 4 bases at J; junction bases unmatched: 5. The CDR3 loop is CASSYSAGGVYNEQFF. CDR3 coding DNA: TGTGCCAGCAGTTACTCGGCAGGGGGCGTATACAATGAGCAGTTCTTC.

This clonotype is categorized as large. The rearrangement links TRBV4-3 to TRBJ2-2; 7 nucleotides agree with TRBD1. Germline assignment: CDR1 LGHNA and CDR2 YSLEER. This CDR3 comprises 16 residues. V was clipped by 5 bases and J by 1 base; unmatched bases: 7. CDR3 amino acids: CASSARAGGNTGELFF. The DNA of the CDR3 is TGCGCCAGCAGCGCACGAGCAGGGGGGAACACCGGGGAGCTGTTTTTT.

This clonotype is categorized as medium-sized (0.01 to 0.1%). J is TRBJ1-2 and V is TRBV20-1, with a weak D call TRBD1 (6 bases). CDR1 is DFQATT and CDR2 is SNEGSKA in the germline V gene (reference sequence). The CDR3 length is 15 residues. V gave up 4 bases and J gave up 7 bases, with 22 bases separating them. The CDR3 nucleotides are TGCAGTGCTAAACCCCAAACAGGGATTCTGGGTGGCTACACCTTC. This codes for CSAKPQTGILGGYTF.

This clonotype is termed medium-sized. V is TRBV12-3 or TRBV12-4 and J is TRBJ2-7; maybe TRBD2 (6 bases). CDR3 length: 16 residues. Trimming left V 6 bases short and J 3 bases short, with 21 bases between. Here the CDR3 DNA reads TGTGCCAGCAGCCCCGGAACGATGGGACTCAGCTACGAGCAGTACTTC. Its translation is CASSPGTMGLSYEQYF.